The next 8 T cell receptor beta chains were all read from a single sample in a study of shared clonotypes between healthy human individuals. The protocol was immunoSEQ multiplex PCR, while the TCRdb copy is restricted to in-frame clones and leaves out a portion. The sample holds 2,100,000 or so clones, nearly 97% seen once. Sequencing input: naive CD4+ T cells sorted from blood. Subset indicated: CD45RA+ positively selected. The receptors derive from a man between 18 and 29 years old in good health.

With regard to this clone: This CDR3 is also generated by other DNA sequences in the sample. This chain uses TRBV2 with TRBJ1-4, with TRBD1 as a possible D gene (5 bases). The length of the CDR3 is 15 residues. The germline gives CDR1 SNHLY, CDR2 FYNNEI. Trimming pared 2 bases from V and 0 bases from J, leaving 7 bases between. CDR3 sequence: CASSESGATNEKLFF. The CDR3 DNA reads as TGTGCCAGCAGTGAATCGGGGGCAACTAATGAAAAACTGTTTTTT.

CDR3: CASRGGGPEEKLFF. CDR3 in DNA: TGTGCCAGCAGGGGTGGGGGGCCTGAAGAAAAACTGTTTTTT. The chain employs TRBV2 and TRBJ1-4, with a weak D call TRBD1 (6 bases). Germline CDR1 SNHLY, CDR2 FYNNEI. The length of the CDR3 is 14 residues. Trimming left V 6 bases short and J 8 bases short, with 16 bases between.

This chain uses TRBV6-1 with TRBJ2-3, with 7 bases lining up with TRBD1. With V trimmed by 6 bases and J by 5 bases, 5 bases remained unmatched. The CDR3 runs 13 residues. Germline CDR1 reads MNHNS; CDR2 reads SASEGT. In nucleotides, the CDR3 is TGTGCCAGCAGACAGGGGAAGGGAGATACGCAGTATTTT. Amino acid sequence: CASRQGKGDTQYF.

J is TRBJ2-7 and V is TRBV10-3; unclear D gene. Germline values: CDR1 ENHRY, CDR2 SYGVKD. CDR3 length: 15 amino acids. The germline V and J ends were trimmed by 3 bases and 2 bases, with 14 bases remaining between them. The CDR3 is CAISDGPPGAYEQYF. The CDR3 nucleotides read TGTGCCATCAGTGATGGACCACCTGGAGCCTACGAGCAGTACTTC.

The CDR3 DNA follows: TGTGCCAGTAGTATTCGACAGGGGGCCACTGAAGCTTTCTTT. It encodes CASSIRQGATEAFF. The chain recombines TRBV19 with TRBJ1-1; 10 bases fit TRBD1. Germline CDR1 LNHDA, CDR2 SQIVND (reference sequence). The CDR3 is 14 amino acids. With 3 bases clipped from V and 4 bases from J, the junction kept 2 bases outside the gene matches.

The chain links TRBV2 to TRBJ2-5; 11 nucleotides line up with TRBD2. The V and J ends lost 3 bases and 5 bases, in that order; junction bases with no gene match: 8. Germline-derived CDR1 and CDR2 are SNHLY and FYNNEI. This CDR3 region has 16 residues. The CDR3 protein is CASSDPLAGGGETQYF. The DNA for the CDR3 is TGTGCCAGCAGTGACCCGCTAGCGGGGGGAGGCGAGACCCAGTACTTC.

The chain uses TRBV27 and TRBJ1-4; D is undetermined. Germline CDR1 is MNHEY and CDR2 is SMNVEV (reference sequence). The CDR3 is 21 amino acids. Trimming pared 1 base from V and 2 bases from J, leaving 26 bases between. The CDR3 DNA sequence: TGTGCCAGCAGTTTATTAATCCCAGCGCGCTCCGGTCCTTGGACTAATGAAAAACTGTTTTTT. Its translation: CASSLLIPARSGPWTNEKLFF.

This clone was seen once. The chain links TRBV7-2 to TRBJ2-1; 9 positions match TRBD2. Germline loops: CDR1 SGHTA, CDR2 FQGNSA. Trimming cost V 4 bases and J 3 bases; bases outside gene matches: 7. There are 16 residues in the CDR3. The CDR3, as DNA: TGTGCCAGCAGCTCCAGAGCGGGAGGCCTCTACAATGAGCAGTTCTTC. This translates into CASSSRAGGLYNEQFF.